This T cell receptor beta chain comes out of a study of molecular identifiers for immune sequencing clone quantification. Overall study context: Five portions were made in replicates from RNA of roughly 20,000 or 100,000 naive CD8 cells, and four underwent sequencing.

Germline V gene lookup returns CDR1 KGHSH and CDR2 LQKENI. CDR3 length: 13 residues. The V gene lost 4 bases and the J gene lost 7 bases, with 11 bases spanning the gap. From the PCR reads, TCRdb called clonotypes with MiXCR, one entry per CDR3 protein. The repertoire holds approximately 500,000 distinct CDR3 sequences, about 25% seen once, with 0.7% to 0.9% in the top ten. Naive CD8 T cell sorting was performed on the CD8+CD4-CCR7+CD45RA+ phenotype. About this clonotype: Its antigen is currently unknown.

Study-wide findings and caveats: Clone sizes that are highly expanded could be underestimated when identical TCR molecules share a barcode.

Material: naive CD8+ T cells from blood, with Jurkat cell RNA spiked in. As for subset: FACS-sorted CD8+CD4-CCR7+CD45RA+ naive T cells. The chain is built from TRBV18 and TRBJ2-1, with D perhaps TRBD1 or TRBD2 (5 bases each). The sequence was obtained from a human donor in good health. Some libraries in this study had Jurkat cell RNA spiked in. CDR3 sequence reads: CASSRGSGNEQFF. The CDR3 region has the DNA TGTGCCAGCTCACGGGGGTCAGGAAATGAGCAGTTCTTC. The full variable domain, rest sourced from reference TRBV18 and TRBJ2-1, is NAGVMQNPRHLVRRRGQEARLRCSPMKGHSHVYWYRQLPEEGLKFMVYLQKENIIDESGMPKERFSAEFPKEGPSILRIQQVVRGDSAAYFCASSRGSGNEQFFGPGTRLTVL.